These T cell receptor beta chains were read from a single sample in a study of T cells after yellow fever vaccination. One entry per CDR3 protein, called by TCRdb with MiXCR from the 5' RACE reads. The top ten clones hold around 3.3% of a sample with some 300,000 distinct CDR3 sequences, around 10% of them seen once. Sample: CD4+ T cells sorted from PBMCs, taken 5 days after the yellow fever booster vaccination. The receptors stem from a man aged 18-30 years who received the YFV17D yellow fever vaccine. CDR3s include the opening cysteine and the closing phenylalanine or tryptophan. A D gene is named only where the DNA matches it firmly. Rows may omit the clone size; those that give it use once, few, many or a size class.

D gene	clone size	V gene	J gene	CDR3 DNA	CDR3 protein
TRBD1	few	TRBV4-2	TRBJ1-2	TGTGCCAGCAGCCAAGCCGACAGGGTTTCAAGGAATGGCTACACCTTC	CASSQADRVSRNGYTF
NA	many	TRBV28	TRBJ2-3	TGTGCCAGCAGTTTATCCCCCCCGGGCCCCAGCACAGATACGCAGTATTTT	CASSLSPPGPSTDTQYF
TRBD2	NA	TRBV20-1	TRBJ2-7	TGCAGTACCGGGACTAGCGGGGGGGTAAGGCAGTACTTC	CSTGTSGGVRQYF
NA	few	TRBV20-1	TRBJ1-5	TGCAGTGCTACCCAGGAGGGCAGGTCGAGGCAGCCCCAGCATTTT	CSATQEGRSRQPQHF
TRBD2	NA	TRBV7-2	TRBJ2-5	TGTGCCAGCAGCACCCGTTCTAGCGGGGCTCCGGGGACCCAGTACTTC	CASSTRSSGAPGTQYF
TRBD1	few	TRBV10-3	TRBJ1-4	TGTGCCCCCAGGGGGGGGTGCGAAAAACTGTTTTTT	CAPRGGCEKLFF
TRBD1	few	TRBV6-2/TRBV6-3	TRBJ2-7	TGTGCCAGCAGCTCGGACAGGACCGCCTCCTACGAGCAGTACTTC	CASSSDRTASYEQYF
NA	NA	TRBV12-3/TRBV12-4	TRBJ2-6	TGTGCCAGCAGTCACAGGGAAGTTGTTATCCCTGGGGCCAACGTCCTGACTTTC	CASSHREVVIPGANVLTF
TRBD1	few	TRBV9	TRBJ1-2	TGTGCCAGCAGCGTAGCCCCCCAGGACAGGGCATATGGCTACACCTTC	CASSVAPQDRAYGYTF
TRBD2	few	TRBV6-5	TRBJ2-5	TGTGCCAGCAGTTATAGCGGGGGGGGCGACACCCAGTACTTC	CASSYSGGGDTQYF
NA	many	TRBV11-2	TRBJ2-1	TGTGCCAGCAGCTTGGACCATGAGCAGTTCTTC	CASSLDHEQFF
NA	few	TRBV5-1	TRBJ2-6	TGCGCCAGCAGCGCCGGGACCCCGGGGGCCAACGTCCTGACTTTC	CASSAGTPGANVLTF
NA	NA	TRBV5-1	TRBJ2-2	TGCGCCAGCAGCTTGGGGTCGGGACTCCCATCCGGGGAGCTGTTTTTT	CASSLGSGLPSGELFF
TRBD2	NA	TRBV29-1	TRBJ2-5	TGCAGCGTTGAAGATAGACGGGGGGGCCAGTACTTC	CSVEDRRGGQYF
NA	many	TRBV12-3/TRBV12-4	TRBJ1-1	TGTGCCAGCAGTTTGGTCGCCGGTGGAGGGAAAATAGAAGCTTTCTTT	CASSLVAGGGKIEAFF
NA	NA	TRBV4-3	TRBJ2-3	TGCGCCAGCAGACGAAAACTTAACACAGATACGCAGTATTTT	CASRRKLNTDTQYF
NA	many	TRBV4-1	TRBJ1-2	TGCGCCAGCAGCCAGGCGGGGTTTGGCTACACCTTC	CASSQAGFGYTF